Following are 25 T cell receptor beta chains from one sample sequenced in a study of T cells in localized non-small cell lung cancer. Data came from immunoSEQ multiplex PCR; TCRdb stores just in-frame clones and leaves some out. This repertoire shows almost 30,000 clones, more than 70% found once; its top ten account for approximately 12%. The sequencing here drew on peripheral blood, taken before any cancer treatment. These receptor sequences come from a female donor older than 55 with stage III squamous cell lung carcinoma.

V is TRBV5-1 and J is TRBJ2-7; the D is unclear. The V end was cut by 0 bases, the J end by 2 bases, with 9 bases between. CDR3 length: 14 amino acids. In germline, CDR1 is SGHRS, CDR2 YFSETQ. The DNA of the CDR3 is TGCGCCAGCAGCTTGGGATCCTCCACCTACGAGCAGTACTTC. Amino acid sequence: CASSLGSSTYEQYF. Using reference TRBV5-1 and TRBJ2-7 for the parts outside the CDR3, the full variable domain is KAGVTQTPRYLIKTRGQQVTLSCSPISGHRSVSWYQQTPGQGLQFLFEYFSETQRNKGNFPGRFSGRQFSNSRSEMNVSTLELGDSALYLCASSLGSSTYEQYFGPGTRLTVT.

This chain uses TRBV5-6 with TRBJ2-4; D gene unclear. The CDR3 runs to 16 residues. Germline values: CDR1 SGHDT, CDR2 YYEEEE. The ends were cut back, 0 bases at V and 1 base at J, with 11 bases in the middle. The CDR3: CASSLVRQRAKNIQYF. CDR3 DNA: TGTGCCAGCAGCTTGGTAAGGCAGAGGGCCAAAAACATTCAGTACTTC.

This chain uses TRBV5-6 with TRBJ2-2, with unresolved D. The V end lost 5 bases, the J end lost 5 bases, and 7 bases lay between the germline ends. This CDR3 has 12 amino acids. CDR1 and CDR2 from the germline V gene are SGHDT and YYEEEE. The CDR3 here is CASRPWTGELFF. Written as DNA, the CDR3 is TGTGCCAGCAGACCGTGGACCGGGGAGCTGTTTTTT.

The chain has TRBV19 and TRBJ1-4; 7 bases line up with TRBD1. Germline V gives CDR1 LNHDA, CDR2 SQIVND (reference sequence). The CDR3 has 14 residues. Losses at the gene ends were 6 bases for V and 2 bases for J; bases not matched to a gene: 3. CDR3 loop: CASSLTGTNEKLFF. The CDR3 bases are TGTGCCAGTAGCTTGACAGGGACTAATGAAAAACTGTTTTTT.

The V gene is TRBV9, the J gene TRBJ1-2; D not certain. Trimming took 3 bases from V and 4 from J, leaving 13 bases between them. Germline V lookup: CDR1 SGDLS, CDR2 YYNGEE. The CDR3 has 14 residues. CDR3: CASSGLGFTYGYTF. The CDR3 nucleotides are TGTGCCAGCAGCGGACTTGGGTTTACCTATGGCTACACCTTC.

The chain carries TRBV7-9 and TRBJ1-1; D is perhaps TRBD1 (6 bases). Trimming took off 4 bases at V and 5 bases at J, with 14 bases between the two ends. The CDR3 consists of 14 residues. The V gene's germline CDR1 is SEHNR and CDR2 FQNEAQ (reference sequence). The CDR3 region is CASSSEGGWTEAFF. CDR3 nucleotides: TGTGCCAGCAGCTCAGAAGGGGGTTGGACTGAAGCTTTCTTT. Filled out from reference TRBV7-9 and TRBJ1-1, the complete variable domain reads DTGVSQNPRHKITKRGQNVTFRCDPISEHNRLYWYRQTLGQGPEFLTYFQNEAQLEKSRLLSDRFSAERPKGSFSTLEIQRTEQGDSAMYLCASSSEGGWTEAFFGQGTRLTVV.

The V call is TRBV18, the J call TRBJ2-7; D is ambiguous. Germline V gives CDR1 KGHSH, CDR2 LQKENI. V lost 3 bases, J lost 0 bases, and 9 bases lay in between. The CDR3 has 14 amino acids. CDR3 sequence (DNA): TGTGCCAGCTCACCTCGCCAGGACTCCTACGAGCAGTACTTC. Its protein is CASSPRQDSYEQYF.

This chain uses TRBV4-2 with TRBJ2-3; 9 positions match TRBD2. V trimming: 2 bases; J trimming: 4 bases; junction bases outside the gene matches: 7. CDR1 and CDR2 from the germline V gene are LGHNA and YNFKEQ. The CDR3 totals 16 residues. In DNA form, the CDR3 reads TGTGCCAGCAGCCAAACACGGGCGGGGGGGGCAGATACGCAGTATTTT. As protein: CASSQTRAGGADTQYF.

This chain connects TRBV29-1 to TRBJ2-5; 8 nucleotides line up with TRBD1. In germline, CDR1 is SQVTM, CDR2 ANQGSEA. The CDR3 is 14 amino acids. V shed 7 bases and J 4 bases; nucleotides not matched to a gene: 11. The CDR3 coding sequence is TGCAGCGCCCAAGGAGGGCAGGGGGCAGAGACCCAGTACTTC. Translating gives CSAQGGQGAETQYF.

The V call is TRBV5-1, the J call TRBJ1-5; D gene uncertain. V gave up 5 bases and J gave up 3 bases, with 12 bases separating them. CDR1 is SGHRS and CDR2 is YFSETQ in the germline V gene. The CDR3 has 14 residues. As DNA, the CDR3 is TGCGCCAGCAGTGAGGACGGACTCAATCAGCCCCAGCATTTT. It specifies CASSEDGLNQPQHF.

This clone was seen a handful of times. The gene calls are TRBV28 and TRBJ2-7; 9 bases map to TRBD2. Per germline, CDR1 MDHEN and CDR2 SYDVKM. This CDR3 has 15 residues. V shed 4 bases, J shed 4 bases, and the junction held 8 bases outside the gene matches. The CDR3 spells CASSSPAGGVYEQYF. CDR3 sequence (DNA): TGTGCCAGCAGTTCCCCCGCGGGGGGGGTATACGAGCAGTACTTC.

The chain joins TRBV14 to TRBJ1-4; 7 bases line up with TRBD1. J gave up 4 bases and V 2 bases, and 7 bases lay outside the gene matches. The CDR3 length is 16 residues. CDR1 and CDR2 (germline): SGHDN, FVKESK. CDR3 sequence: CASSQSRTGINEKLFF. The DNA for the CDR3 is TGTGCCAGCAGCCAATCTCGGACAGGAATTAATGAAAAACTGTTTTTT. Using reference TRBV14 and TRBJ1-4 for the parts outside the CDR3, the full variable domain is EAGVTQFPSHSVIEKGQTVTLRCDPISGHDNLYWYRRVMGKEIKFLLHFVKESKQDESGMPNNRFLAERTGGTYSTLKVQPAELEDSGVYFCASSQSRTGINEKLFFGSGTQLSVL.

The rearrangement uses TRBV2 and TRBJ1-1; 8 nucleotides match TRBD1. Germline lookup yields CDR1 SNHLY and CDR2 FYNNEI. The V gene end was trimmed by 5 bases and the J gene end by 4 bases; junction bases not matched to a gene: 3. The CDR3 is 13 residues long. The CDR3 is CASSPDRGTEAFF. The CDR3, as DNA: TGTGCCAGCAGTCCAGACAGGGGCACTGAAGCTTTCTTT.

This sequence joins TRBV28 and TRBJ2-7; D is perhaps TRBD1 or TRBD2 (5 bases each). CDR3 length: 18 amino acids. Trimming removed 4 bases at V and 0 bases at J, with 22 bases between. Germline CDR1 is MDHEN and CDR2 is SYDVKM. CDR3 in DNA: TGTGCCAGCAGTTCTCCTGTCCTCGGGACCCCGAGCTCCTACGAGCAGTACTTC. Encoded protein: CASSSPVLGTPSSYEQYF.

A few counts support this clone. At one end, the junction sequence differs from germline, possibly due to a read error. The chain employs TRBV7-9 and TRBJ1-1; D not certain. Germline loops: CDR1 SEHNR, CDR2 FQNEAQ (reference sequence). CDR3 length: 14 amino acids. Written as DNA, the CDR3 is TGCGCCAGCAGCCAAGAAGGTGTAGACACTGAAGCTTTCTTT. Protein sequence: CASSQEGVDTEAFF. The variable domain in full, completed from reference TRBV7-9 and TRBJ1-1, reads DTGVSQNPRHKITKRGQNVTFRCDPISEHNRLYWYRQTLGQGPEFLTYFQNEAQLEKSRLLSDRFSAERPKGSFSTLEIQRTEQGDSAMYLCASSQEGVDTEAFFGQGTRLTVV.

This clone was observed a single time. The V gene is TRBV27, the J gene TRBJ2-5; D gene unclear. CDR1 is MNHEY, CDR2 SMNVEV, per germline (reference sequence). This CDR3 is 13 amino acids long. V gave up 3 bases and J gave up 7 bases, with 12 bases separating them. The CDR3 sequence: CASSFLSSGTQYF. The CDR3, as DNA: TGTGCCAGCAGTTTTCTGAGTTCCGGGACCCAGTACTTC.

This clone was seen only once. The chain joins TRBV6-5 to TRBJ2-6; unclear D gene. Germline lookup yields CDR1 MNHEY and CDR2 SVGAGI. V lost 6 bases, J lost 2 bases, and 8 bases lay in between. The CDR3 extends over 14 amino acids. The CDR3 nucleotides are TGTGCCAGCAGCCGCGCCCCTGGGGCCAACGTCCTGACTTTC. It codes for CASSRAPGANVLTF.

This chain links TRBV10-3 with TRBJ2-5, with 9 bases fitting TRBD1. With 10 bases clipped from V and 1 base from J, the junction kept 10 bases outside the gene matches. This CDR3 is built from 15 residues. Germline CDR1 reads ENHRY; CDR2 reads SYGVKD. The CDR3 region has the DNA TGTGCCACCTCAAGGGACAGGGCCTCCCAAGAGACCCAGTACTTC. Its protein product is CATSRDRASQETQYF.

The DNA of the CDR3 is TGTGCCAGCAGCTTGGCGAGACTAGCGGGGATCTACGAGCAGTACTTC. Amino acid sequence: CASSLARLAGIYEQYF. This chain links TRBV5-6 with TRBJ2-7; 11 bases align to TRBD2. Germline V gene lookup returns CDR1 SGHDT and CDR2 YYEEEE. The CDR3 runs to 16 residues. V shed 0 bases, J shed 3 bases, and the junction held 5 bases outside the gene matches.

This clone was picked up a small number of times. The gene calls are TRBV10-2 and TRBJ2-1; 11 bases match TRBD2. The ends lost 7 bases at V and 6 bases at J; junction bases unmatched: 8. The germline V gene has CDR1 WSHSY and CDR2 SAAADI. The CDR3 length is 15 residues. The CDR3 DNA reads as TGCGCCAGCAAGCCAGATAGCGGGGGGGCCAATGAGCAGTTCTTC. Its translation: CASKPDSGGANEQFF.

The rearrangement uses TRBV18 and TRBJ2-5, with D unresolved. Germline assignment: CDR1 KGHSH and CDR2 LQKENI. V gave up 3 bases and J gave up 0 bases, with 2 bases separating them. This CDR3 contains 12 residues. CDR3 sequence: CASSPDQETQYF. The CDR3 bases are TGTGCCAGCTCACCGGACCAAGAGACCCAGTACTTC.

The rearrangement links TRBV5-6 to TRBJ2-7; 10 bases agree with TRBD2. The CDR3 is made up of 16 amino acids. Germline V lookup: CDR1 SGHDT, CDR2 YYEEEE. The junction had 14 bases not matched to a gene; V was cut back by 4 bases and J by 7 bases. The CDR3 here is CASSRSRGTSVDEQYF. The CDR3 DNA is TGTGCCAGCAGCCGCAGTCGTGGGACTAGCGTTGATGAGCAGTACTTC.

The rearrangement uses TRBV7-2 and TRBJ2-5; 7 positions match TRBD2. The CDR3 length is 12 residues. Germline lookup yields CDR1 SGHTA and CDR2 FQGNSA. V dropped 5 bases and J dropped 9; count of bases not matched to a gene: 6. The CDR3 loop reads CASSPIAGAQYF. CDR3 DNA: TGTGCCAGCAGCCCAATTGCGGGAGCCCAGTACTTC.

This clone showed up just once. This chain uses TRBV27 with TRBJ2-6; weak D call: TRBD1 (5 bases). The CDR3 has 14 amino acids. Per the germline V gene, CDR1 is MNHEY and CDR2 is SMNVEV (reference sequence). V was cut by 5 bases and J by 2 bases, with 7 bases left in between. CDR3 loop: CASSAGTGANVLTF. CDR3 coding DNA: TGTGCCAGCAGTGCAGGGACTGGGGCCAACGTCCTGACTTTC.

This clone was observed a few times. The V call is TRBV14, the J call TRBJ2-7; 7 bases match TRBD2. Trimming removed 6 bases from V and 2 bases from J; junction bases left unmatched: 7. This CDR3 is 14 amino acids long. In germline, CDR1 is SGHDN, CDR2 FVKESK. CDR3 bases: TGTGCCAGCAGGCCCGACGGGACTACCTACGAGCAGTACTTC. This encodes CASRPDGTTYEQYF.